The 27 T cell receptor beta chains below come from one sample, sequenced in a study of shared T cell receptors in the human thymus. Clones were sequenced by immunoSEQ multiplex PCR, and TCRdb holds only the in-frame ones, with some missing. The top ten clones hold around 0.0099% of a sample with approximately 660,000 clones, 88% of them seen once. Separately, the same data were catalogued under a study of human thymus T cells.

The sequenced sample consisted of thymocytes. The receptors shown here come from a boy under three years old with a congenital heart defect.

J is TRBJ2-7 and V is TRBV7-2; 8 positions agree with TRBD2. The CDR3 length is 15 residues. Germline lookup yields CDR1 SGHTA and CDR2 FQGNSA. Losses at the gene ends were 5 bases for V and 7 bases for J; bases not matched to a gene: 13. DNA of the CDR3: TGTGCCAGCAGCCCCCCAGGTAGCGGGGTTACAGAGCAGTACTTC. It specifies CASSPPGSGVTEQYF.

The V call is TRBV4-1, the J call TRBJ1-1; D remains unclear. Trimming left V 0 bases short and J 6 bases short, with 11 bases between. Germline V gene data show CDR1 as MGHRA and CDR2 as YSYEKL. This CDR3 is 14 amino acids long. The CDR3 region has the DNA TGCGCCAGCAGCCAAGATCGAGAGGCAGCTGAAGCTTTCTTT. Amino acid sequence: CASSQDREAAEAFF.

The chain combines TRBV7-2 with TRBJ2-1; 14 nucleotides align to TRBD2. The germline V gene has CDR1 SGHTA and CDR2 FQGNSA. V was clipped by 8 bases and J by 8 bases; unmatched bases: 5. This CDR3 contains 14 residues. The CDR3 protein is CASATSGRAYEQFF. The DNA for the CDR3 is TGTGCCAGCGCGACTAGCGGGAGGGCCTATGAGCAGTTCTTC.

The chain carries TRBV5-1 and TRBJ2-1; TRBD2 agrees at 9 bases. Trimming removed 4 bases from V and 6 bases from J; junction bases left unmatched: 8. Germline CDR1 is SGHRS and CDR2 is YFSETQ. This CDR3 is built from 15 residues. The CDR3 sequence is CASSLRASGVNEQFF. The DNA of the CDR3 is TGCGCCAGCAGCCTGCGGGCTAGCGGGGTCAATGAGCAGTTCTTC.

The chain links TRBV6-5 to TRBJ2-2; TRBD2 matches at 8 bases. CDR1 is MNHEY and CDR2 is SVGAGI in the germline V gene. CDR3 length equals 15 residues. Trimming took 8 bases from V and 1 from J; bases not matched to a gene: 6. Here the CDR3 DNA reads TGTGCCAGCCGTCCGGGGGGGGAGAACACCGGGGAGCTGTTTTTT. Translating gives CASRPGGENTGELFF.

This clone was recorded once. DNA of the CDR3: TGTGCCAGCAGTCTCGGCGGAAGCTCCTACGAGCAGTACTTC. Translating it yields CASSLGGSSYEQYF. The V gene is TRBV6-5, the J gene TRBJ2-7, with no clear D. CDR3 length equals 14 residues. Germline CDR1 MNHEY, CDR2 SVGAGI. The germline V and J ends were trimmed by 5 bases and 0 bases, with 11 bases remaining between them.

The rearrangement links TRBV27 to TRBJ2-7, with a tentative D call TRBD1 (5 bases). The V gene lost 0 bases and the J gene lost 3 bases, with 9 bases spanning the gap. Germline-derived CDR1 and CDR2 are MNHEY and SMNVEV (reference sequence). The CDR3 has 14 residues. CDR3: CASSLSAGNYEQYF. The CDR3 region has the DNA TGTGCCAGCAGTTTATCAGCAGGGAACTACGAGCAGTACTTC.

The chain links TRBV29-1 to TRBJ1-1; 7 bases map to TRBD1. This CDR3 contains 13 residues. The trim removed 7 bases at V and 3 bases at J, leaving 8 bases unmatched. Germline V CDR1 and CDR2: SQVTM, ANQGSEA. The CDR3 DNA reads TGCAGCGCCGACAACAGGGGAGACACTGAAGCTTTCTTT. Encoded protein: CSADNRGDTEAFF.

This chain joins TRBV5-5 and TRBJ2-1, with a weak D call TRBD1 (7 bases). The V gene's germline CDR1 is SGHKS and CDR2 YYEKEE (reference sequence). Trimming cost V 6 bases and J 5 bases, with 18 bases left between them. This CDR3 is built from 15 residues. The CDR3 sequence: CASISPRGVDNEQFF. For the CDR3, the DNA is TGTGCCAGCATCTCCCCCAGGGGGGTAGACAATGAGCAGTTCTTC.

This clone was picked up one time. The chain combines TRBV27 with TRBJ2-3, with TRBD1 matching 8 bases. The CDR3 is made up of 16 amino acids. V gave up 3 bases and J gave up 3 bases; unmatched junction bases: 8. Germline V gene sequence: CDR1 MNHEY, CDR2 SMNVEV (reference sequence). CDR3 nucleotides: TGTGCCAGCAGTTTCGACAGGGGTACGGGGACAGATACGCAGTATTTT. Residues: CASSFDRGTGTDTQYF.

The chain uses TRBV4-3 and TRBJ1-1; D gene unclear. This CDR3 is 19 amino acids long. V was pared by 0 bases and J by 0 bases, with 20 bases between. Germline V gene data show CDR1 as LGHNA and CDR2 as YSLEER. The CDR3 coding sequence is TGCGCCAGCAGCCAAGATCCCGAGGCATTTATACCGGTGAACACTGAAGCTTTCTTT. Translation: CASSQDPEAFIPVNTEAFF.

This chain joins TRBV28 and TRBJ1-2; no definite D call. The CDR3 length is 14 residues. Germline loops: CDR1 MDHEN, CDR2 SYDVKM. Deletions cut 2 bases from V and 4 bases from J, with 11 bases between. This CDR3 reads CASSLPHELYGYTF. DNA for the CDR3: TGTGCCAGCAGTTTACCCCATGAACTCTATGGCTACACCTTC.

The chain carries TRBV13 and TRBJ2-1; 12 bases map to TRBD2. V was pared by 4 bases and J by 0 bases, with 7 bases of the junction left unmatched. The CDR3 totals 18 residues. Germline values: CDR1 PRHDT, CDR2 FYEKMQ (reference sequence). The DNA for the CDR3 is TGTGCCAGCAGCTCCGGGACTAGCGGGCGTGGCTCCTACAATGAGCAGTTCTTC. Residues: CASSSGTSGRGSYNEQFF.

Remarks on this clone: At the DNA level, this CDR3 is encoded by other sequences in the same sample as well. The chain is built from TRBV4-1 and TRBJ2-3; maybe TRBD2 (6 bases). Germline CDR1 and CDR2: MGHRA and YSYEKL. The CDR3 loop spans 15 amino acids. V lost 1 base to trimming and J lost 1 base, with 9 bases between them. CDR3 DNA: TGCGCCAGCAGCCAAGCCGGGGGAGGCACAGATACGCAGTATTTT. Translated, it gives CASSQAGGGTDTQYF.

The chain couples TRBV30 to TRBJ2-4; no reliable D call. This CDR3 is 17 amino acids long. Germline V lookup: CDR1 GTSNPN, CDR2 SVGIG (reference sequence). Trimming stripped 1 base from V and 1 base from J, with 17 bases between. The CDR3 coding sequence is TGTGCCTGGAGTGAAGCTTTCTTCCCTCACGCCAAAAACATTCAGTACTTC. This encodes CAWSEAFFPHAKNIQYF.

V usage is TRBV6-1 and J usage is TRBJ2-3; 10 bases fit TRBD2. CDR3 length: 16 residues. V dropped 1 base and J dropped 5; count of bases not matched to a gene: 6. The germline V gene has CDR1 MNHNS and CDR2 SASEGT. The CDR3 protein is CASSEGPAGGRDTQYF. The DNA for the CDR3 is TGTGCCAGCAGTGAAGGGCCAGCGGGAGGGAGAGATACGCAGTATTTT.

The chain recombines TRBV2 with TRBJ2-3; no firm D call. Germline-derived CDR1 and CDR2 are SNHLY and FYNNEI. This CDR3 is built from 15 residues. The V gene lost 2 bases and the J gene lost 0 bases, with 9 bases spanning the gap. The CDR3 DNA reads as TGTGCCAGCAGTGAACCCGAGCGTAGCACAGATACGCAGTATTTT. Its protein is CASSEPERSTDTQYF.

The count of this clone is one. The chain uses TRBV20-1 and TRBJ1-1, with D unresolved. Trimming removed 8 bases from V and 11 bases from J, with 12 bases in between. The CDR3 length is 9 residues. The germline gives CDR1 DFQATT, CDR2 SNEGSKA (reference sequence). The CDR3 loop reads CSPTRDAFF. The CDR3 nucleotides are TGCAGTCCTACGCGGGATGCTTTCTTT.

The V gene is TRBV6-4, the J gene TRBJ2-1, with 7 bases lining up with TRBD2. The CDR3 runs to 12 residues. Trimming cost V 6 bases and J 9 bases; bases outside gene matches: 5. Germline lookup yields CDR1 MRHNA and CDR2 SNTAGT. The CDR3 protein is CASRTSSGEQFF. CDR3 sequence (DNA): TGTGCCAGCAGAACATCTAGCGGTGAGCAGTTCTTC.

The CDR3 DNA is TGTGCCAGCAGTGAGGCCGGGACAGGGAGGTACAATGAGCAGTTCTTC. Residues: CASSEAGTGRYNEQFF. The chain combines TRBV25-1 with TRBJ2-1; 9 nucleotides line up with TRBD1. V lost 3 bases, J lost 4 bases, and 7 bases stayed unmatched. The CDR3 has 16 amino acids. The V gene's germline CDR1 is MGHDK and CDR2 SYGVNS. The variable domain in full, completed from reference TRBV25-1 and TRBJ2-1, reads EADIYQTPRYLVIGTGKKITLECSQTMGHDKMYWYQQDPGMELHLIHYSYGVNSTEKGDLSSESTVSRIRTEHFPLTLESARPSHTSQYLCASSEAGTGRYNEQFFGPGTRLTVL.

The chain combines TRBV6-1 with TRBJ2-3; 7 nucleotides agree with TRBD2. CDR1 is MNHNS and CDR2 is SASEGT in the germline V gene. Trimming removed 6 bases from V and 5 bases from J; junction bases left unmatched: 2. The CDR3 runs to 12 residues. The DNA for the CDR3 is TGTGCCAGCAGATTAGCGGGAGATACGCAGTATTTT. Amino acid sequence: CASRLAGDTQYF.

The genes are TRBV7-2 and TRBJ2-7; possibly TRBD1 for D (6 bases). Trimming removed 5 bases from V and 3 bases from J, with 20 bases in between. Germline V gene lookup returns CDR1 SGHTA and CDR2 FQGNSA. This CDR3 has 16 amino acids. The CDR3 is CASSPPRQGRGYEQYF. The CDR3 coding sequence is TGTGCCAGCAGCCCCCCTCGGCAGGGGAGAGGCTACGAGCAGTACTTC. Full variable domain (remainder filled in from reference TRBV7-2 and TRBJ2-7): GAGVSQSPSNKVTEKGKDVELRCDPISGHTALYWYRQSLGQGLEFLIYFQGNSAPDKSGLPSDRFSAERTGGSVSTLTIQRTQQEDSAVYLCASSPPRQGRGYEQYFGPGTRLTVT.

As DNA, the CDR3 is TGTGCCAGCAGCTTAGGTCAAGGGGTCTCCTACGAGCAGTACTTC. Translation gives CASSLGQGVSYEQYF. The rearrangement links TRBV7-2 to TRBJ2-7; tentatively, D is TRBD1 (5 bases). This CDR3 is 15 amino acids long. Trimming took off 1 base at V and 0 bases at J, with 10 bases between the two ends. In germline, CDR1 is SGHTA, CDR2 FQGNSA.

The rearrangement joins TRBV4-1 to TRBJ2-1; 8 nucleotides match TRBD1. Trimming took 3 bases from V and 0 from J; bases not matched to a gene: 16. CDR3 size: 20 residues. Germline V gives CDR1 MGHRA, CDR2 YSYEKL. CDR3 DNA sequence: TGCGCCAGCAGCCACAGGGGGCTCTTTATCGGCGGTAGCTCCTACAATGAGCAGTTCTTC. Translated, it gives CASSHRGLFIGGSSYNEQFF.

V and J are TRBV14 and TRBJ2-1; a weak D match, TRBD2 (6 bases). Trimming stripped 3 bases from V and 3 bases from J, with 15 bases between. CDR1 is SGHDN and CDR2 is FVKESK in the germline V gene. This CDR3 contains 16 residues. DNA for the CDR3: TGTGCCAGCAGCCAGGGATGGAGGGCCCACTACAATGAGCAGTTCTTC. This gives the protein CASSQGWRAHYNEQFF.

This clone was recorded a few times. CDR3 DNA: TGTGCCAGTAGCACCCCCGACAGGTCCTATGGCTACACCTTC. It yields the protein CASSTPDRSYGYTF. V usage is TRBV19 and J usage is TRBJ1-2; a possible D gene is TRBD1 (6 bases). Germline CDR1 LNHDA, CDR2 SQIVND (reference sequence). Trimming removed 6 bases from V and 4 bases from J, with 15 bases in between. This CDR3 has 14 amino acids.

Written as DNA, the CDR3 is TGTGCCAGCAGTGGACAGGAGTTATACTCCTACGAGCAGTACTTC. Its protein product is CASSGQELYSYEQYF. This chain joins TRBV6-5 and TRBJ2-7; 7 bases align to TRBD1. Trimming removed 5 bases from V and 0 bases from J; junction bases left unmatched: 7. Germline values: CDR1 MNHEY, CDR2 SVGAGI. The CDR3 is 15 residues long.